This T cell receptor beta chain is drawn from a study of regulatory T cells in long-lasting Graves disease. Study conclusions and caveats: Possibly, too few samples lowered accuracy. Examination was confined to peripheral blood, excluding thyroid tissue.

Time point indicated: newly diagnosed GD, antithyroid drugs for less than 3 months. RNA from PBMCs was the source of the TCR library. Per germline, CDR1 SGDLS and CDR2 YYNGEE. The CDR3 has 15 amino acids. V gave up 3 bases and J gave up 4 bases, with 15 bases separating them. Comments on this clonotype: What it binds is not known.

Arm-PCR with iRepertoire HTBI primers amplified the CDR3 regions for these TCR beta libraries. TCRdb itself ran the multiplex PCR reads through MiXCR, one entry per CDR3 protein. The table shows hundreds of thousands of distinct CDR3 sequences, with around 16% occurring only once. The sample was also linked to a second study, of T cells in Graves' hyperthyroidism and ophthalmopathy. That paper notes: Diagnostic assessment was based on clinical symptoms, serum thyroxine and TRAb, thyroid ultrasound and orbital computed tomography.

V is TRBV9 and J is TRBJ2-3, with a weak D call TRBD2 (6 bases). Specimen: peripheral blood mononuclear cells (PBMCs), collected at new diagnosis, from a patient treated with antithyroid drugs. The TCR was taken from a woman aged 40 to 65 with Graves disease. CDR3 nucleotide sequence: TGTGCCAGCAGCGCATACCGGGACTCGGCAGATACGCAGTATTTT. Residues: CASSAYRDSADTQYF. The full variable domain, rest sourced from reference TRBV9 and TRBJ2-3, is DSGVTQTPKHLITATGQRVTLRCSPRSGDLSVYWYQQSLDQGLQFLIQYYNGEERAKGNILERFSAQQFPDLHSELNLSSLELGDSALYFCASSAYRDSADTQYFGPGTRLTVL.